The 28 T cell receptor beta chains given below trace back to one sample, sequenced in a study of blood T cell repertoires in COVID-19. Assay used: immunoSEQ multiplex PCR; TCRdb lists only in-frame clones, some missing. Among over 200,000 clones, about nine tenths were seen once, and the ten largest hold roughly 16%. Sequenced input: PBMCs or T cells enriched from blood (not recorded which). The receptors shown here come from a man between 18 and 29 years old who had recovered from COVID-19.

The V and J genes are TRBV4-1 and TRBJ2-5, with D maybe TRBD2 (6 bases). The CDR3 covers 15 residues. V was trimmed by 3 bases and J by 2 bases, leaving 13 bases between them. CDR1 MGHRA and CDR2 YSYEKL come from the germline V gene. DNA for the CDR3: TGCGCCAGCAGCCAGGGAGGAAGACCACAAGAGACCCAGTACTTC. Protein: CASSQGGRPQETQYF.

The rearrangement joins TRBV5-4 to TRBJ2-5, with 7 positions matching TRBD2. Unmatched junction bases numbered 7, after V lost 0 bases and J lost 5 bases. Germline values: CDR1 SGHNT, CDR2 YYREEE (reference sequence). The CDR3 length is 15 residues. CDR3 DNA: TGTGCCAGCAGCTTGGGCGGGGGACGGGGGGAGACCCAGTACTTC. Its protein product is CASSLGGGRGETQYF.

V is TRBV27 and J is TRBJ1-4; weak D call: TRBD1 (6 bases). V lost 6 bases, J lost 7 bases, and 15 bases lay in between. Germline V CDR1 and CDR2: MNHEY, SMNVEV (reference sequence). This CDR3 has 14 residues. CDR3 region: CASSLNRVGEKLFF. In nucleotides, the CDR3 is TGTGCCAGCAGCCTGAACAGGGTTGGTGAAAAACTGTTTTTT.

The chain employs TRBV7-9 and TRBJ1-2; D unclear. Germline V gene data show CDR1 as SEHNR and CDR2 as FQNEAQ (reference sequence). V was trimmed by 3 bases and J by 0 bases, leaving 5 bases between them. CDR3 length: 13 amino acids. CDR3 protein: CASSFEANYGYTF. CDR3 bases: TGTGCCAGCAGCTTTGAGGCTAACTATGGCTACACCTTC.

This chain joins TRBV3-1 (or the pseudogene TRBV3-2) and TRBJ2-5; D not resolved. CDR3 length equals 14 residues. Looked up from germline, CDR1 is LGHDT and CDR2 is YNNKEL (reference sequence). V lost 0 bases to trimming and J lost 3 bases, with 8 bases between them. CDR3 nucleotides: TGTGCCAGCAGCCAAGACGGCGGAGAAGAGACCCAGTACTTC. This encodes CASSQDGGEETQYF.

V is TRBV7-9 and J is TRBJ1-1; 8 positions match TRBD1. Germline V gene sequence: CDR1 SEHNR, CDR2 FQNEAQ (reference sequence). With V trimmed by 0 bases and J by 6 bases, 3 bases remained unmatched. This CDR3 is 14 amino acids long. The CDR3 loop is CASSLAQGGAEAFF. CDR3 DNA sequence: TGTGCCAGCAGCTTAGCACAGGGGGGTGCTGAAGCTTTCTTT.

This clone is a singleton in its sample. The chain joins TRBV7-9 to TRBJ2-6; TRBD1 aligns across 10 bases. Germline V gene sequence: CDR1 SEHNR, CDR2 FQNEAQ (reference sequence). The CDR3 has 17 residues. With V trimmed by 6 bases and J by 1 base, 6 bases remained unmatched. CDR3 protein: CASRGRDRGSGANVLTF. CDR3 nucleotides: TGTGCCAGCAGGGGAAGGGACAGGGGTTCTGGGGCCAACGTCCTGACTTTC. Combining the CDR3 with reference TRBV7-9 and TRBJ2-6 gives the whole variable domain DTGVSQNPRHKITKRGQNVTFRCDPISEHNRLYWYRQTLGQGPEFLTYFQNEAQLEKSRLLSDRFSAERPKGSFSTLEIQRTEQGDSAMYLCASRGRDRGSGANVLTFGAGSRLTVL.

The V and J genes are TRBV19 and TRBJ1-5; TRBD1 matches 9 bases. This CDR3 is 15 amino acids long. The V and J ends lost 3 bases and 1 base, in that order; junction bases with no gene match: 1. Germline V gene data show CDR1 as LNHDA and CDR2 as SQIVND (reference sequence). CDR3 sequence reads: CASSITGGSNQPQHF. CDR3 DNA sequence: TGTGCCAGTAGTATCACAGGGGGCAGCAATCAGCCCCAGCATTTT. Full variable domain (remainder filled in from reference TRBV19 and TRBJ1-5): DGGITQSPKYLFRKEGQNVTLSCEQNLNHDAMYWYRQDPGQGLRLIYYSQIVNDFQKGDIAEGYSVSREKKESFPLTVTSAQKNPTAFYLCASSITGGSNQPQHFGDGTRLSIL.

This chain joins TRBV12-3 or TRBV12-4 and TRBJ2-2; D is unclear. With 0 bases removed from V and 6 bases from J, the gap between germline ends came to 5 bases. The CDR3 contains 13 residues. This chain's CDR3 is CASSLALSGELFF. CDR3 in DNA: TGTGCCAGCAGTTTAGCCCTCTCCGGGGAGCTGTTTTTT.

The chain has TRBV6-5 and TRBJ2-5, with 8 bases aligning to TRBD2. The germline CDR1 and CDR2 sequences are MNHEY and SVGAGI. The CDR3 is made up of 15 amino acids. The V gene end was trimmed by 6 bases and the J gene end by 4 bases; junction bases not matched to a gene: 10. The CDR3 DNA sequence: TGTGCCAGCAGCCCCCGGGGGGGGCGCTCAGAGACCCAGTACTTC. The encoded protein is CASSPRGGRSETQYF.

The sample holds one count of this clone. J is TRBJ1-5 and V is TRBV19, with D unresolved. This CDR3 contains 16 residues. V lost 2 bases, J lost 0 bases, and 11 bases lay in between. CDR1 and CDR2 (germline): LNHDA, SQIVND (reference sequence). The CDR3 loop is CASSIFGESSNQPQHF. The DNA of the CDR3 is TGTGCCAGTAGTATATTCGGGGAGAGTAGCAATCAGCCCCAGCATTTT.

The chain combines TRBV29-1 with TRBJ2-1, with D perhaps matching TRBD2 (5 bases). This CDR3 spans 14 amino acids. The V end was cut by 0 bases, the J end by 9 bases, with 15 bases between. CDR1 and CDR2 (germline): SQVTM, ANQGSEA. The CDR3 here is CSVEDRVTSFEQFF. In DNA, the CDR3 is TGCAGCGTTGAAGATCGAGTTACTAGTTTTGAGCAGTTCTTC.

This chain connects TRBV7-2 to TRBJ2-1; 15 nucleotides match TRBD2. CDR1 and CDR2 (germline): SGHTA, FQGNSA. V shed 5 bases and J 9 bases; nucleotides not matched to a gene: 5. The CDR3 is 15 residues long. The CDR3 here is CASSAGTSGRSEQFF. CDR3 DNA: TGTGCCAGCAGCGCAGGGACTAGCGGGAGGAGTGAGCAGTTCTTC.

V usage is TRBV28 and J usage is TRBJ2-3; 10 bases line up with TRBD2. V was clipped by 4 bases and J by 2 bases; unmatched bases: 6. This CDR3 has 16 residues. Germline lookup yields CDR1 MDHEN and CDR2 SYDVKM. As DNA, the CDR3 is TGTGCCAGCAGTTCCGGGACTAGCGAAGTCACAGATACGCAGTATTTT. Translated, it gives CASSSGTSEVTDTQYF. Full variable domain (rest looked up from reference TRBV28 and TRBJ2-3): DVKVTQSSRYLVKRTGEKVFLECVQDMDHENMFWYRQDPGLGLRLIYFSYDVKMKEKGDIPEGYSVSREKKERFSLILESASTNQTSMYLCASSSGTSEVTDTQYFGPGTRLTVL.

The chain is built from TRBV5-1 and TRBJ2-1, with D maybe TRBD2 (5 bases). The V end lost 0 bases, the J end lost 7 bases, and 20 bases lay between the germline ends. Germline V gene data show CDR1 as SGHRS and CDR2 as YFSETQ. This CDR3 is 17 amino acids long. The CDR3 loop is CASSLVSGEMGRNEQFF. CDR3 nucleotide sequence: TGCGCCAGCAGCTTGGTTTCCGGGGAGATGGGTCGGAATGAGCAGTTCTTC.

This clone was picked up one time. V gene TRBV5-1 combines with J gene TRBJ1-4; 7 positions match TRBD1. The germline gives CDR1 SGHRS, CDR2 YFSETQ. The CDR3 is 14 amino acids. The J segment lost 5 bases and the V segment lost 4 bases, leaving 5 bases of the junction unmatched. Written as DNA, the CDR3 is TGCGCCAGCAGCCCGGGACAGAAAAATGAAAAACTGTTTTTT. Translated, it gives CASSPGQKNEKLFF. Full variable domain (rest looked up from reference TRBV5-1 and TRBJ1-4): KAGVTQTPRYLIKTRGQQVTLSCSPISGHRSVSWYQQTPGQGLQFLFEYFSETQRNKGNFPGRFSGRQFSNSRSEMNVSTLELGDSALYLCASSPGQKNEKLFFGSGTQLSVL.

The chain has TRBV7-2 and TRBJ1-6; D is possibly TRBD1 (5 bases). V lost 5 bases and J lost 7, with 18 bases in between. Germline assignment: CDR1 SGHTA and CDR2 FQGNSA. There are 16 residues in the CDR3. The CDR3 reads CASSATGPAVNSPLHF. The DNA of the CDR3 is TGTGCCAGCAGCGCCACAGGTCCCGCTGTCAATTCACCCCTCCACTTT.

This chain connects TRBV7-2 to TRBJ2-2; a weak D match, TRBD2 (6 bases). Germline lookup yields CDR1 SGHTA and CDR2 FQGNSA. The CDR3 contains 14 residues. Trimming removed 3 bases at V and 4 bases at J, with 9 bases between. The CDR3 nucleotides are TGTGCCAGCAGCTTCGGGGGTTTCACCGGGGAGCTGTTTTTT. It encodes CASSFGGFTGELFF.

V and J are TRBV6-4 and TRBJ1-6; 8 bases map to TRBD1. The CDR3 runs 14 residues. The V and J ends lost 6 bases and 7 bases, in that order; junction bases with no gene match: 5. The germline CDR1 and CDR2 sequences are MRHNA and SNTAGT. The CDR3 DNA reads as TGTGCCAGCAGAGGACAGGGTGAGAATTCACCCCTCCACTTT. This encodes CASRGQGENSPLHF.

This sequence joins TRBV24-1 and TRBJ2-2, with D maybe TRBD1 (6 bases). V gave up 10 bases and J gave up 1 base, with 12 bases separating them. The CDR3 is 14 amino acids. Germline-derived CDR1 and CDR2 are KGHDR and SFDVKD. The CDR3 nucleotides read TGTGCCACGACCCCGGGACAGAACACCGGGGAGCTGTTTTTT. Translating gives CATTPGQNTGELFF.

This clone was seen a handful of times. V is TRBV6-5 and J is TRBJ1-5; no definite D call. The V end was cut by 7 bases, the J end by 0 bases, with 13 bases between. Germline V gives CDR1 MNHEY, CDR2 SVGAGI. The CDR3 contains 15 residues. As DNA, the CDR3 is TGTGCCAGCACCACCCTACGGGATAGCAATCAGCCCCAGCATTTT. Its protein is CASTTLRDSNQPQHF.

The rearrangement uses TRBV20-1 and TRBJ2-7, with 8 bases lining up with TRBD1. V lost 3 bases to trimming and J lost 0 bases; unmatched junction nucleotides: 4. Per germline, CDR1 DFQATT and CDR2 SNEGSKA (reference sequence). The CDR3 sequence is 14 residues long. Written as DNA, the CDR3 is TGCAGTGCTAGTGGGACAGGCAGCTCCTACGAGCAGTACTTC. Translating it yields CSASGTGSSYEQYF.

This rearrangement joins TRBV12-3 or TRBV12-4 to TRBJ2-1; no clear D. Trimming stripped 3 bases from V and 5 bases from J, with 8 bases between. This CDR3 spans 13 amino acids. For the CDR3, the DNA is TGTGCCAGCAGTTTCCAACTGAACAATGAGCAGTTCTTC. It translates to CASSFQLNNEQFF.

The gene calls are TRBV2 and TRBJ1-2, with D maybe TRBD1 (6 bases). CDR3 length equals 14 residues. CDR1 SNHLY and CDR2 FYNNEI come from the germline V gene. The V and J ends lost 6 bases and 7 bases respectively, with 18 bases between them. CDR3 DNA sequence: TGTGCCAGCAGCCAAAAAACAGGGTCTGCTGGCTACACCTTC. Amino acids: CASSQKTGSAGYTF.

V gene TRBV12-3 or TRBV12-4 combines with J gene TRBJ2-7, with D possibly being TRBD1 (5 bases). CDR3 length: 13 residues. V lost 3 bases and J 5 bases, leaving 11 bases between the germline ends. The CDR3 sequence is CASSLSRVHEQYF. DNA for the CDR3: TGTGCCAGCAGTTTGAGCAGGGTCCACGAGCAGTACTTC.

The rearrangement joins TRBV10-3 to TRBJ2-7; no clear D gene. Trimming pared 0 bases from V and 6 bases from J, leaving 15 bases between. Germline V gene lookup returns CDR1 ENHRY and CDR2 SYGVKD. The CDR3 loop spans 15 amino acids. The CDR3 loop is CAISESEAPVGEQYF. The CDR3 nucleotides read TGTGCCATCAGTGAGTCTGAGGCCCCAGTCGGCGAGCAGTACTTC.

The rearrangement links TRBV25-1 to TRBJ1-2; D unclear. The germline V gene encodes CDR1 MGHDK and CDR2 SYGVNS. The CDR3 covers 15 residues. V was pared by 1 base and J by 3 bases, with 12 bases between. In DNA form, the CDR3 reads TGTGCCAGCAGTGAATCCCGGGGTCCTGACTATGGCTACACCTTC. Translation gives CASSESRGPDYGYTF.

The genes are TRBV28 and TRBJ1-3; D might be TRBD1 (6 bases). Germline lookup yields CDR1 MDHEN and CDR2 SYDVKM. Between the trimmed V and J ends, which lost 8 bases and 7 bases, there was a span of 15 bases. There are 13 residues in the CDR3. CDR3: CASYGTSENTIYF. For the CDR3, the DNA is TGTGCCAGCTACGGGACATCGGAGAACACCATATATTTT.